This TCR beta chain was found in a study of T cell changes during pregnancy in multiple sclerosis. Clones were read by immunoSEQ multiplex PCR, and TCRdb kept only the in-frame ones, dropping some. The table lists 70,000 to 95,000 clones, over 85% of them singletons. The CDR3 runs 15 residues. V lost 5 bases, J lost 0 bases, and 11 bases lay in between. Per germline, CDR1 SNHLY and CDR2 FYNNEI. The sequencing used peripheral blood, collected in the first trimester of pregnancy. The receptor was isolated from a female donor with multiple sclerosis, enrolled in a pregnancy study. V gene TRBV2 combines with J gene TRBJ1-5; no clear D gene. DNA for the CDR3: TGTGCCAGCAGTCCACTGGGCTCTAGCAATCAGCCCCAGCATTTT. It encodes CASSPLGSSNQPQHF.